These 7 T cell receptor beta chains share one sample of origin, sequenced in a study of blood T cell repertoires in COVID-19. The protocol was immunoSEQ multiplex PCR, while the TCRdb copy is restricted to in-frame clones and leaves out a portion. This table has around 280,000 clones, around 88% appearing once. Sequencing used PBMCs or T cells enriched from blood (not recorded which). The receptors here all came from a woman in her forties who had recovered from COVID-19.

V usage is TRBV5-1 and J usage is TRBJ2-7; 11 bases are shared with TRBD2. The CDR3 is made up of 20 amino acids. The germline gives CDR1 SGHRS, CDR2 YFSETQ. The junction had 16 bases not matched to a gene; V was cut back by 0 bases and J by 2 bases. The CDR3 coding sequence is TGCGCCAGCAGCTTGGGGGGACTAGCGGCGAACTCCGCGGGTACCTACGAGCAGTACTTC. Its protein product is CASSLGGLAANSAGTYEQYF. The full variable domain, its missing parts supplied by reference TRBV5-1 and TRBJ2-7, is KAGVTQTPRYLIKTRGQQVTLSCSPISGHRSVSWYQQTPGQGLQFLFEYFSETQRNKGNFPGRFSGRQFSNSRSEMNVSTLELGDSALYLCASSLGGLAANSAGTYEQYFGPGTRLTVT.

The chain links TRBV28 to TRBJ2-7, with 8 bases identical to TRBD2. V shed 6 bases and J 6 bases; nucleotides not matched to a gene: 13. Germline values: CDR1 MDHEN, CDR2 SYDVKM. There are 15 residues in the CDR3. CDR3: CASRAYGTRRVEQYF. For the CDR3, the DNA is TGTGCCAGCAGGGCGTACGGGACTAGACGGGTCGAGCAGTACTTC.

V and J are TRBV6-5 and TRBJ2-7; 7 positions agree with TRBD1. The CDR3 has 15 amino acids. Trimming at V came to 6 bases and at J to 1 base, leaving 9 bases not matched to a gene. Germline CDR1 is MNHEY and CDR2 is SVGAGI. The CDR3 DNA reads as TGTGCCAGCAGCTACGTTGGGACAGTTTCCTACGAGCAGTACTTC. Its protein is CASSYVGTVSYEQYF.

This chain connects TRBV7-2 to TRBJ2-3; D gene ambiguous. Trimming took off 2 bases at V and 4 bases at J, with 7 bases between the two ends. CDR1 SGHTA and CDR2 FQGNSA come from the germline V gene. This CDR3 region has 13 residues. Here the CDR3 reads CASSLPVPDTQYF. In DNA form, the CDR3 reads TGTGCCAGCAGCTTACCTGTCCCAGATACGCAGTATTTT.

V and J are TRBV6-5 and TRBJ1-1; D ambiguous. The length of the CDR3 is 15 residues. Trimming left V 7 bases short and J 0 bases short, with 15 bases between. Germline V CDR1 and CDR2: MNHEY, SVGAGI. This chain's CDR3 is CASILSVSMNTEAFF. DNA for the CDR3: TGTGCCAGCATTCTGTCGGTGTCAATGAACACTGAAGCTTTCTTT.

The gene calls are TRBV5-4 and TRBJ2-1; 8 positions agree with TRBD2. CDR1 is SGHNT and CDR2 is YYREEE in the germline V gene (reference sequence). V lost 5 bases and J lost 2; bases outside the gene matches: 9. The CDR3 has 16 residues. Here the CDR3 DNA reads TGTGCCAGCAGGCAGAAACTAGCGGCAACCTACAATGAGCAGTTCTTC. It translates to CASRQKLAATYNEQFF. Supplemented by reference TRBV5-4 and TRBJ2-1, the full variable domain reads ETGVTQSPTHLIKTRGQQVTLRCSSQSGHNTVSWYQQALGQGPQFIFQYYREEENGRGNFPPRFSGLQFPNYSSELNVNALELDDSALYLCASRQKLAATYNEQFFGPGTRLTVL.

Here the CDR3 DNA reads TGTGCCAGCAGCCGAGGTGGACAGGCCGAGACCCAGTACTTC. This translates into CASSRGGQAETQYF. V gene TRBV7-8 combines with J gene TRBJ2-5; 7 nucleotides agree with TRBD1. Germline trimming cut 5 bases from V and 5 bases from J; bases unmatched to any gene: 8. This CDR3 comprises 14 residues. Per the germline V gene, CDR1 is SGHVS and CDR2 is FQNEAQ.